This T cell receptor beta chain was sequenced in a study of T cell responses to AZD1222 COVID-19 vaccine. Across the study: The analysis combined second doses at about 4 or about 12 weeks.

General study findings and limits: Among spike-specific TCRs, nearly half reportedly target unmutated variant regions.

The method was immunoSEQ multiplex PCR; TCRdb's version includes in-frame clones alone and lacks a portion of them. The sample contains around 160,000 clones, 70% to 90% of which appear only once. This clone was recorded only once. Its antigen remains unknown. The TCR was taken from an adult in good health. This sample comprised peripheral blood, obtained on day 0 of AZD1222 vaccination.

CDR3 region: CASSPRDRGSYEQYF. For the CDR3, the DNA is TGTGCCAGCAGCCCCCGGGACAGGGGATCCTACGAGCAGTACTTC. The chain carries TRBV7-9 and TRBJ2-7, with 10 bases identical to TRBD1. The germline V gene encodes CDR1 SEHNR and CDR2 FQNEAQ (reference sequence). The CDR3 sequence is 15 residues long. V trimming: 5 bases; J trimming: 1 base; junction bases outside the gene matches: 5.